These 8 T cell receptor beta chains were all obtained from the same sample, sequenced in a study of shared clonotypes between healthy human individuals. The table came from immunoSEQ multiplex PCR; TCRdb's copy has only in-frame clones and leaves some out. The sample records roughly 2 million clones, roughly 94% being singletons. Sequencing was carried out using naive CD4+ T cells sorted from blood. The subset is: CD45RA+ positively selected. The receptors originated from a man aged 18 to 29 in good health.

This chain uses TRBV10-2 with TRBJ2-2; the D is unclear. The CDR3 contains 13 residues. Trimming left V 5 bases short and J 1 base short, with 5 bases between. Germline loops: CDR1 WSHSY, CDR2 SAAADI. The CDR3 coding sequence is TGCGCCAGCAGTCGTGAGAACACCGGGGAGCTGTTTTTT. Its protein is CASSRENTGELFF.

Turning to this clone: This CDR3 is also generated by other DNA sequences in the sample. CDR3 sequence: CASSLEGARNQPQHF. The CDR3, as DNA: TGCGCCAGCAGCTTGGAGGGGGCACGGAATCAGCCCCAGCATTTT. This chain uses TRBV5-1 with TRBJ1-5; 7 nucleotides line up with TRBD1. Trimming took 0 bases from V and 4 from J; bases not matched to a gene: 4. Per germline, CDR1 SGHRS and CDR2 YFSETQ. This CDR3 has 15 residues. Full variable domain (rest looked up from reference TRBV5-1 and TRBJ1-5): KAGVTQTPRYLIKTRGQQVTLSCSPISGHRSVSWYQQTPGQGLQFLFEYFSETQRNKGNFPGRFSGRQFSNSRSEMNVSTLELGDSALYLCASSLEGARNQPQHFGDGTRLSIL.

The gene calls are TRBV6-5 and TRBJ1-1, with D unclear. CDR1 and CDR2 from the germline V gene are MNHEY and SVGAGI. Trimming stripped 4 bases from V and 1 base from J, with 7 bases between. There are 13 residues in the CDR3. CDR3 sequence (DNA): TGTGCCAGCAGTTCGCAGGCGAACACTGAAGCTTTCTTT. This encodes CASSSQANTEAFF.

The chain employs TRBV5-1 and TRBJ2-5, with TRBD2 matching 11 bases. The CDR3 is made up of 14 amino acids. V lost 5 bases, J lost 1 base, and 1 base stayed unmatched. CDR1 and CDR2 (germline): SGHRS, YFSETQ. CDR3 nucleotide sequence: TGCGCCAGCAGACTAGCGGGGGTCCAAGAGACCCAGTACTTC. Protein sequence: CASRLAGVQETQYF.

This rearrangement joins TRBV7-2 to TRBJ1-1, with D uncertain. The germline V and J ends were trimmed by 7 bases and 5 bases, with 17 bases remaining between them. The CDR3 is 14 amino acids. Germline V gene lookup returns CDR1 SGHTA and CDR2 FQGNSA. The CDR3 coding sequence is TGTGCCAGCACCAAGAACACAGCGAGAACTGAAGCTTTCTTT. Translating it yields CASTKNTARTEAFF.

This clone appeared a single time. This chain uses TRBV29-1 with TRBJ1-1; 9 bases line up with TRBD1. From germline, CDR1 is SQVTM and CDR2 ANQGSEA. The CDR3 loop spans 14 amino acids. The J segment lost 5 bases and the V segment lost 7 bases, leaving 11 bases of the junction unmatched. The CDR3 DNA reads TGCAGCGCCGCCGGGATACAGGGGGCGACTGAAGCTTTCTTT. It codes for CSAAGIQGATEAFF.

The chain couples TRBV27 to TRBJ2-7; 7 nucleotides match TRBD2. The CDR3 totals 14 residues. V shed 5 bases and J 2 bases; nucleotides not matched to a gene: 6. Germline CDR1 is MNHEY and CDR2 is SMNVEV (reference sequence). For the CDR3, the DNA is TGTGCCAGCAGTGAGCGGGACCCTGCCTACGAGCAGTACTTC. It specifies CASSERDPAYEQYF.

This clone showed up just a few times. The chain joins TRBV19 to TRBJ2-1; 11 nucleotides agree with TRBD2. Germline-derived CDR1 and CDR2 are LNHDA and SQIVND (reference sequence). V shed 5 bases and J 9 bases; nucleotides not matched to a gene: 9. This CDR3 has 15 residues. CDR3 loop: CASSRLAGLSGEQFF. CDR3 DNA: TGTGCCAGTAGTCGACTAGCGGGATTATCGGGTGAGCAGTTCTTC.